The clone carrying this TCR beta chain was observed at least ten times. The antigen remains unidentified. This sample was included in a study of blood T cells in healthy people across ages. Study-wide results and limits: It was the long-lived donors that had more naive CD4+ cells and higher diversity than aged donors.

This CDR3 is built from 14 residues. The germline V gene has CDR1 MGHRA and CDR2 YSYEKL. V was clipped by 4 bases and J by 7 bases, with 14 bases between them. Combining a sample-barcoded 5' primer with a J-beta primer mix, a second PCR ran for about 6 to 11 cycles. From the 5' RACE reads, TCRdb called clonotypes with MiXCR, one entry per CDR3 protein. The table lists under 2 million distinct CDR3 sequences, about 35% of them singletons. The chain carries TRBV4-1 and TRBJ2-1; D remains unclear. Source material: blood. The receptor was derived from a woman in her 30s in good health. CDR3 sequence: CASSRPVDGNEQFF. CDR3 in DNA: TGCGCCAGCAGCCGACCTGTAGACGGGAATGAGCAGTTCTTC.